The 26 T cell receptor beta chains given below trace back to one sample, sequenced in a study of cytomegalovirus exposure and HLA in healthy donors. Researchers ran the PCR with 60 Vbeta and 13 Jbeta primers. TCRdb's table, derived via immunoSEQ multiplex PCR, lists solely in-frame clones and lacks some. The sample consists of around 210,000 clones, 82% of them appearing once. Specimen: PBMCs. The receptor set was obtained from a woman in her forties in good health and CMV-seronegative.

In this sample, this clone turned up a few times. The rearrangement uses TRBV15 and TRBJ2-2, with D possibly being TRBD2 (6 bases). Germline loops: CDR1 LNHNV, CDR2 YYDKDF (reference sequence). The length of the CDR3 is 17 residues. Trimming took off 2 bases at V and 0 bases at J, with 13 bases between the two ends. The CDR3 protein is CATSRRLADSNTGELFF. DNA for the CDR3: TGTGCCACCAGCAGAAGGTTAGCGGACTCGAACACCGGGGAGCTGTTTTTT.

This clone turned up a few times. The same CDR3 is also encoded by other DNA sequences in this sample. The chain has TRBV6-6 and TRBJ2-1; tentative D call: TRBD2 (6 bases). CDR1 is MNHNY and CDR2 is SVGAGI in the germline V gene (reference sequence). V lost 4 bases and J lost 2, with 9 bases in between. This CDR3 has 14 amino acids. CDR3 loop: CASSSGGTYNEQFF. The CDR3 DNA sequence: TGTGCCAGCAGTTCCGGGGGTACCTACAATGAGCAGTTCTTC.

This sequence joins TRBV27 and TRBJ2-3; maybe TRBD1 (5 bases). CDR1 is MNHEY, CDR2 SMNVEV, per germline (reference sequence). This CDR3 region has 12 residues. V was cut by 4 bases and J by 13 bases, with 15 bases left in between. CDR3 residues: CASSYGEGEEYF. The CDR3 DNA is TGTGCCAGCAGTTATGGTGAAGGGGAAGAGTATTTT.

The chain joins TRBV28 to TRBJ1-1, with D possibly TRBD1 on 6 matching bases. V gave up 5 bases and J gave up 7 bases, with 20 bases separating them. Germline CDR1 and CDR2: MDHEN and SYDVKM. CDR3 length: 15 amino acids. The CDR3 loop reads CASSPRTAGRSEAFF. CDR3 DNA sequence: TGTGCCAGCAGTCCCCGGACAGCCGGCCGAAGTGAAGCTTTCTTT.

This chain joins TRBV13 and TRBJ2-7; D might be TRBD1 (6 bases). V was cut by 0 bases and J by 0 bases, with 6 bases left in between. This CDR3 has 14 amino acids. CDR1 and CDR2 (germline): PRHDT, FYEKMQ (reference sequence). CDR3 in DNA: TGTGCCAGCAGCTTAGGGGACAGCTCCTACGAGCAGTACTTC. Encoded protein: CASSLGDSSYEQYF.

The chain couples TRBV19 to TRBJ2-6; D ambiguous. Germline V lookup: CDR1 LNHDA, CDR2 SQIVND (reference sequence). Trimming removed 8 bases from V and 0 bases from J, with 8 bases in between. This CDR3 has 14 residues. The CDR3 nucleotides read TGTGCCAGTCATGACTCCTCTGGGGCCAACGTCCTGACTTTC. It is translated as CASHDSSGANVLTF.

The V call is TRBV29-1, the J call TRBJ2-1; 15 bases match TRBD2. Germline CDR1 reads SQVTM; CDR2 reads ANQGSEA. This CDR3 spans 15 amino acids. Trimming took 7 bases from V and 5 from J; bases not matched to a gene: 6. The CDR3 region is CSGQGLAGGDNEQFF. The CDR3 nucleotides read TGCAGCGGACAGGGACTAGCGGGAGGAGACAATGAGCAGTTCTTC.

The chain recombines TRBV7-6 with TRBJ2-3, with a weak D call TRBD1 (6 bases). This CDR3 is 17 amino acids long. CDR1 is SGHVS and CDR2 is FNYEAQ in the germline V gene. Trimming took off 5 bases at V and 6 bases at J, with 24 bases between the two ends. This CDR3 reads CASSRGFRDPATDTQYF. CDR3 nucleotide sequence: TGTGCCAGCAGCAGGGGGTTCCGGGACCCCGCGACGGATACGCAGTATTTT.

This chain connects TRBV29-1 to TRBJ2-7; the D gene is possibly TRBD1 (6 bases). The CDR3 is 14 amino acids. V dropped 7 bases and J dropped 2 bases, with 18 bases sitting between them. Germline V lookup: CDR1 SQVTM, CDR2 ANQGSEA. The CDR3: CSARTASWTYEQYF. CDR3 bases: TGCAGCGCTCGGACAGCATCTTGGACCTACGAGCAGTACTTC.

The gene calls are TRBV29-1 and TRBJ2-7; 7 bases map to TRBD1. There are 13 residues in the CDR3. The germline CDR1 and CDR2 sequences are SQVTM and ANQGSEA. The J segment lost 0 bases and the V segment lost 7 bases, leaving 6 bases of the junction unmatched. CDR3 amino acids: CSASGGSSYEQYF. The CDR3 bases are TGCAGCGCTTCAGGGGGTTCCTCCTACGAGCAGTACTTC.

This clone showed up just a few times. The chain uses TRBV5-1 and TRBJ1-1; D may be TRBD1 (5 bases). The germline V gene encodes CDR1 SGHRS and CDR2 YFSETQ. With 6 bases removed from V and 6 bases from J, the gap between germline ends came to 12 bases. CDR3 length equals 12 residues. CDR3 DNA sequence: TGCGCCAGCAAGGGGTTGTCGCCTGAAGCTTTCTTT. This sequence encodes CASKGLSPEAFF.

CDR3 amino acids: CASFGPGLYGYTF. The CDR3 nucleotides read TGTGCCAGCTTTGGTCCAGGCTTGTATGGCTACACCTTC. The chain employs TRBV6-1 and TRBJ1-2; no definite D call. Deletions cut 8 bases from V and 5 bases from J, with 15 bases between. This CDR3 is 13 amino acids long. Germline CDR1 MNHNS, CDR2 SASEGT.

This chain joins TRBV5-1 and TRBJ2-3, with D perhaps TRBD2 (6 bases). The V end was cut by 4 bases, the J end by 4 bases, with 19 bases between. CDR1 is SGHRS and CDR2 is YFSETQ in the germline V gene. This CDR3 has 16 amino acids. CDR3 DNA sequence: TGCGCCAGCAGCAACCTCCAGGGAAGCGGGCCAGATACGCAGTATTTT. The encoded protein is CASSNLQGSGPDTQYF.

This clone appeared a few times. V is TRBV28 and J is TRBJ1-5; no firm D call. CDR3 length: 14 residues. V lost 6 bases and J lost 6, with 15 bases in between. Germline V gives CDR1 MDHEN, CDR2 SYDVKM. Here the CDR3 reads CASSRAGSGQPQHF. The DNA for the CDR3 is TGTGCCAGCAGCCGGGCGGGCAGTGGTCAGCCCCAGCATTTT.

This sequence joins TRBV5-1 and TRBJ1-1; perhaps TRBD1 as D (5 bases). Trimming shortened V by 1 base and J by 3 bases, and 10 bases separated the two germline ends. Germline V gene lookup returns CDR1 SGHRS and CDR2 YFSETQ. This CDR3 spans 14 amino acids. Here the CDR3 reads CASSLWGGDTEAFF. The CDR3 DNA reads TGCGCCAGCAGCTTGTGGGGGGGGGACACTGAAGCTTTCTTT. The full variable domain, its missing parts supplied by reference TRBV5-1 and TRBJ1-1, is KAGVTQTPRYLIKTRGQQVTLSCSPISGHRSVSWYQQTPGQGLQFLFEYFSETQRNKGNFPGRFSGRQFSNSRSEMNVSTLELGDSALYLCASSLWGGDTEAFFGQGTRLTVV.

This chain links TRBV19 with TRBJ2-2; 9 bases are shared with TRBD1. The CDR3 totals 15 residues. Per germline, CDR1 LNHDA and CDR2 SQIVND (reference sequence). V trimming: 3 bases; J trimming: 5 bases; junction bases outside the gene matches: 4. The CDR3 nucleotides are TGTGCCAGTAGTATTAGGACAGGGGAGACCGGGGAGCTGTTTTTT. Translating gives CASSIRTGETGELFF.

The chain uses TRBV9 and TRBJ2-5; D call uncertain. The J call is in doubt because the DNA end fits TRBJ2-7 better. The CDR3 spans 12 residues. Germline CDR1 SGDLS, CDR2 YYNGEE. The CDR3 is CASSPSGYEQYF. Written as DNA, the CDR3 is TGTGCCAGCAGCCCTTCCGGTTACGAGCAGTACTTC.

This chain uses TRBV7-3 with TRBJ2-1; 8 nucleotides match TRBD1. CDR3 length: 12 residues. Germline-derived CDR1 and CDR2 are SGHTA and FQGTGA. The V gene end was trimmed by 6 bases and the J gene end by 12 bases; junction bases not matched to a gene: 7. The CDR3 DNA reads as TGTGCCAGCAGTTCCCCAGGGGGCGGGCAGTTCTTC. This encodes CASSSPGGGQFF.

The CDR3, as DNA: TGTGCCAGCAGGTTTTCGGCGGGGGGATTTTATGGCTACACCTTC. It yields the protein CASRFSAGGFYGYTF. The gene calls are TRBV27 and TRBJ1-2; D is perhaps TRBD1 (5 bases). The V gene lost 6 bases and the J gene lost 5 bases, with 19 bases spanning the gap. Germline values: CDR1 MNHEY, CDR2 SMNVEV (reference sequence). The CDR3 has 15 amino acids.

This chain connects TRBV7-8 to TRBJ2-3; 11 nucleotides align to TRBD2. The CDR3 spans 15 residues. Germline V gives CDR1 SGHVS, CDR2 FQNEAQ. V was pared by 5 bases and J by 4 bases, with 5 bases of the junction left unmatched. Written as DNA, the CDR3 is TGTGCCAGCAGCCCGTTAGCGGGAGGGGCAGATACGCAGTATTTT. This gives the protein CASSPLAGGADTQYF.

The rearrangement links TRBV9 to TRBJ2-5; TRBD2 agrees at 7 bases. The germline gives CDR1 SGDLS, CDR2 YYNGEE. The CDR3 sequence is 15 residues long. V shed 0 bases, J shed 1 base, and the junction held 3 bases outside the gene matches. This chain's CDR3 is CASSVALAPQETQYF. In nucleotides, the CDR3 is TGTGCCAGCAGCGTAGCACTAGCGCCCCAAGAGACCCAGTACTTC.

V and J are TRBV19 and TRBJ1-2, with 7 bases lining up with TRBD1. Germline CDR1 is LNHDA and CDR2 is SQIVND (reference sequence). This CDR3 has 16 amino acids. J lost 4 bases, V lost 6 bases, and 14 bases had no gene match. This CDR3 reads CASRPSLGTVIYGYTF. The CDR3 DNA reads TGTGCCAGTAGGCCGAGCCTTGGGACAGTAATCTATGGCTACACCTTC. The full variable domain, its missing parts supplied by reference TRBV19 and TRBJ1-2, is DGGITQSPKYLFRKEGQNVTLSCEQNLNHDAMYWYRQDPGQGLRLIYYSQIVNDFQKGDIAEGYSVSREKKESFPLTVTSAQKNPTAFYLCASRPSLGTVIYGYTFGSGTRLTVV.

The gene calls are TRBV21-1 and TRBJ2-5; the D segment call TRBD2 is taken from the table without a DNA check. TRBV21-1 is listed as a pseudogene. The CDR3 is made up of 12 amino acids. The CDR3 DNA reads as TGTGCCAGCAGCCTACCCCGGGAGACCCAGTACTTC. Translation: CASSLPRETQYF.

This chain uses TRBV29-1 with TRBJ2-3, with D uncertain. The V gene's germline CDR1 is SQVTM and CDR2 ANQGSEA. Trimming took off 5 bases at V and 0 bases at J, with 15 bases between the two ends. The CDR3 extends over 15 amino acids. CDR3 DNA sequence: TGCAGCGTTTGGCCAGATATTTCTAGCACAGATACGCAGTATTTT. Translation gives CSVWPDISSTDTQYF.

In DNA form, the CDR3 reads TGTGCCAGCAGCCGCGAACAGGTTTCCTACGAGCAGTACTTC. This encodes CASSREQVSYEQYF. This chain uses TRBV11-1 with TRBJ2-7; tentative D call: TRBD1 (5 bases). CDR1 SGHAT and CDR2 FQDESV come from the germline V gene (reference sequence). The length of the CDR3 is 14 residues. V lost 5 bases and J 1 base, leaving 12 bases between the germline ends.

The gene calls are TRBV27 and TRBJ2-7; D unclear. The CDR3 is 13 amino acids. The V and J ends lost 3 bases and 1 base respectively, with 7 bases between them. Germline assignment: CDR1 MNHEY and CDR2 SMNVEV (reference sequence). The CDR3, as DNA: TGTGCCAGCAGTTTTATCGGTTCCTACGAGCAGTACTTC. Translation gives CASSFIGSYEQYF.